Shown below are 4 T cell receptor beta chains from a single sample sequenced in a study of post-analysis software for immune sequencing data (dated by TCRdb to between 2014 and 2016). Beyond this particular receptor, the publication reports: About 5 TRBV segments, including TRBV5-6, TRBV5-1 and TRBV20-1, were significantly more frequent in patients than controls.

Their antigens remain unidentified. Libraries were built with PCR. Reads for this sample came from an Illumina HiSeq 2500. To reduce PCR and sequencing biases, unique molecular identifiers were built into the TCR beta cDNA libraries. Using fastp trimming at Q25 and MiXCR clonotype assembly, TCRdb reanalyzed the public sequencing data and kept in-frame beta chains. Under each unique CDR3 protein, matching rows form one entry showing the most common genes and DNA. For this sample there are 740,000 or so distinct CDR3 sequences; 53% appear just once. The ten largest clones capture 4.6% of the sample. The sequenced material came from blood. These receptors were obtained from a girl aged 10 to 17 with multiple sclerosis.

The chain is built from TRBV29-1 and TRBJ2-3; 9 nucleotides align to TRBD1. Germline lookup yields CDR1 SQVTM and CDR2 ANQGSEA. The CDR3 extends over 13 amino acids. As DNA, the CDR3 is TGCAGTGTGAGACAGGGGGACACAGATACGCAGTATTTT. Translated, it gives CSVRQGDTDTQYF.

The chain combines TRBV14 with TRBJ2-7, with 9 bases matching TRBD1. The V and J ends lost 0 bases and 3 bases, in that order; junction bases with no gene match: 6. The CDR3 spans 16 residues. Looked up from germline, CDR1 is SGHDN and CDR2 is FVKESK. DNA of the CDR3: TGTGCCAGCAGCCAAGACCTCCCGGGACAGGGCTACGAGCAGTACTTC. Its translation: CASSQDLPGQGYEQYF.

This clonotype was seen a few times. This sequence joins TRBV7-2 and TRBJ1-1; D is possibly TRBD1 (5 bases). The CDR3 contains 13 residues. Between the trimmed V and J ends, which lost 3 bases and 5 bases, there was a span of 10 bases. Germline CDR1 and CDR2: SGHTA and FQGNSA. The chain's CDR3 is CASSLTVRTEAFF. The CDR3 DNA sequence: TGTGCCAGCAGCTTGACAGTGAGGACTGAAGCTTTCTTT.

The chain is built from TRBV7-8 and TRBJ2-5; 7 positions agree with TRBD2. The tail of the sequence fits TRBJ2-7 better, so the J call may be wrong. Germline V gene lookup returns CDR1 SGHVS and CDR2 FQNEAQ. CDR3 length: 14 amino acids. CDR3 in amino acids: CASSGRVSPREQYF. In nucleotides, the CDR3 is TGTGCCAGCAGCGGGAGGGTTTCGCCACGCGAGCAGTACTTC.